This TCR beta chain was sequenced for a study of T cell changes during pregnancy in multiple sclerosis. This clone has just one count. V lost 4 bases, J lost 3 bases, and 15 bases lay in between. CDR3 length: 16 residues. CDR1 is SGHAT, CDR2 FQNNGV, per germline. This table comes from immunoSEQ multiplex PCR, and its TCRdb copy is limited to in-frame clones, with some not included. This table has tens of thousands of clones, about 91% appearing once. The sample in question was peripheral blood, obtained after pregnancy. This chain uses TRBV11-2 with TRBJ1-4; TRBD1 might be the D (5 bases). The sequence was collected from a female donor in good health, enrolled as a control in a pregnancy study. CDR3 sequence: CASSSGRGRANEKLFF. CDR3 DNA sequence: TGTGCCAGCAGCTCTGGCCGGGGGAGGGCTAATGAAAAACTGTTTTTT.